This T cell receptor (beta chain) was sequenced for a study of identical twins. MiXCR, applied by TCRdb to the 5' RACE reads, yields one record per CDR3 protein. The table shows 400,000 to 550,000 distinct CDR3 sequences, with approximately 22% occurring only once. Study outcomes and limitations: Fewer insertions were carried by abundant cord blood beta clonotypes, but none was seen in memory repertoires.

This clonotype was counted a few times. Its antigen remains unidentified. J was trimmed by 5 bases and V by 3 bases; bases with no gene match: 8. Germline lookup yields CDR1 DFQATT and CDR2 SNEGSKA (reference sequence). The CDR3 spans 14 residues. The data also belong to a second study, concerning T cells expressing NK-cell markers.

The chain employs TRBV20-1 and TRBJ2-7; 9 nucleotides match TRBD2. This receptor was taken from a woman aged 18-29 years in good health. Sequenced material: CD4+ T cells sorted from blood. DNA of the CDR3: TGCAGTGCTAGTCTGCGGGAGGGCGCCCACGAGCAGTACTTC. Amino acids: CSASLREGAHEQYF.